What follows describes a single TCR beta chain. These data belong to a study of OX40 agonist ivuxolimab in advanced cancers. Sequencing was performed with immunoSEQ multiplex PCR; in TCRdb, only in-frame clones are kept and a portion is missing. In the table there are about 60,000 clones, around 86% of which are singletons. Germline assignment: CDR1 SGDLS and CDR2 YYNGEE. V shed 0 bases and J shed 0 bases, with 10 bases lying between them. The CDR3 length is 15 residues. The sample in question was CD4+ or CD8+ T cells sorted from blood, obtained in a trial of the OX40 agonist ivuxolimab. The V gene is TRBV9, the J gene TRBJ2-7; maybe TRBD1 (6 bases). The TCR comes from an adult with an advanced solid tumor such as melanoma, head and neck, liver or kidney cancer. CDR3 nucleotides: TGTGCCAGCAGCGTAGATGGGGGCCCCTCCTACGAGCAGTACTTC. The encoded protein is CASSVDGGPSYEQYF.